Sequencing of this T cell receptor beta chain was carried out in a study of OX40 agonist ivuxolimab in advanced cancers. For the study at large: Patients were treated with intravenous ivuxolimab, dosed at 0.01 to 10 mg/kg and infused every 2 weeks.

V dropped 5 bases and J dropped 4; count of bases not matched to a gene: 11. The CDR3 totals 17 residues. Per the germline V gene, CDR1 is SGHAT and CDR2 is FQDESV (reference sequence). TCRdb's copy holds only in-frame clones and misses some; the assay was immunoSEQ multiplex PCR. The table records tens of thousands of clones, approximately 89% of them present only once. The chain is built from TRBV11-1 and TRBJ2-2; 9 nucleotides match TRBD2. The source of this sequence is an adult with an advanced solid tumor such as melanoma, head and neck, liver or kidney cancer. The material sequenced was CD4+ or CD8+ T cells sorted from blood, taken in a trial of the OX40 agonist ivuxolimab. In DNA form, the CDR3 reads TGTGCCAGCAGCCCCTTGGGACTAGCCCTTGGCACCGGGGAGCTGTTTTTT. Protein sequence: CASSPLGLALGTGELFF.